The T cell receptor (beta chain) described here comes from a study of blood T cells in healthy people across ages (dated by TCRdb to the mid-2010s). For the study in its entirety: In model experiments, template switching captured roughly one uniquely barcoded TCR beta cDNA molecule for every two T cells. To avoid experimental bias, donors of different ages were distributed randomly across sequencing lanes. Age-related changes in TCR beta repertoire diversity were measured in the study by deep sequencing normalized with unique cDNA molecular identifiers. Donors were grouped into four age groups: young (average 16 years), middle-aged (less than 40), aged (around 62) and long-lived (just over 80). Using the same blood draw, the study looked at two additional independent replicas of 1 million unique cDNA reads for two donors, one aged 18 to 30 and the other aged 80 or older. General study outcomes and caveats: The long-lived group showed more naive CD4+ T cells, fewer expanded clones and increased TCR diversity than the aged group, suggesting age selection. The percentage of naive T cells measured by flow cytometry correlated strongly with observed TCR beta diversity. Conclusive comparison of naive and antigen-experienced compartments was prevented by the profiling of bulk unsorted PBMCs. Donor CMV infection status was unknown, potentially confounding age-related changes in expanded clonotypes. Observed TCR beta diversity per million T cells fell roughly linearly with age, and a significant reduction was already apparent by age roughly 40. Estimates of total diversity based on one million sequenced T cells were regarded as lower bounds and as underestimates.

The library was prepared using 5' RACE. The run used an Illumina HiSeq 2500. A second roughly 6 to 11 cycle PCR used a sample-barcoded 5' primer and a J-beta primer mix. Each TCR beta cDNA molecule received a unique molecular identifier from a template-switch 5' adaptor carrying 12 random nucleotides. Each sample yielded at least 3 million CDR3-containing paired-end reads. All of the RNA was converted into first-strand cDNA using the Mint cDNA synthesis kit, with a TRBC-specific oligonucleotide serving as the primer. All cDNA was treated with uracil-DNA glycosylase and then went through a first 18-cycle PCR with the universal primers M1SS and BC2_uni_R. As for the authors' bioinformatics: For normalization, 1 million high-quality reads, each with a distinct molecular identifier, were randomly selected from each sample. Reads with shared molecular identifiers were discarded instead of being binned into consensus sequences. CDR3 identification, clonotype clustering and error correction used MiTCR with a Q25 quality threshold and the strictest error-elimination algorithm. A nonparametric unseen species model using Euler transformation provided a lower-bound estimate of total TCR beta diversity. The public reads were reprocessed in TCRdb via fastp at Q25 and MiXCR, keeping in-frame beta chains. Merged by CDR3 protein, the rows form single entries marked with the most common genes and DNA. TCRdb's processing, not the authors', yielded these V and J calls. The sample data list under 800,000 distinct CDR3 sequences, and 40% to 45% of these were observed just once. Of the sample, under 25% falls within the top ten clones.

Donors were around 37 systemically healthy Caucasian individuals from Russia aged about 6 to 100 years. Roughly 10 milliliters of peripheral blood were drawn from each donor into EDTA-treated Vacutainer tubes. PBMCs were isolated by Ficoll-Paque density-gradient centrifugation, with at least 6 million obtained per sample. Trizol reagent was used to extract total RNA from PBMCs, with at least 6 micrograms per sample. For every donor, flow cytometry on a PBMC aliquot measured the percentage of naive CD45RAhigh/CD27high T cells. Worth noting for this clonotype: Its antigen is currently not known. No quality values exist for individual bases; no much larger clone is one base distant.

CDR1 is given as SQVTM and CDR2 as ANQGSEA, both from the germline V gene. Spanning cysteine to phenylalanine, the CDR3 consists of 13 amino acids. The sequence is cut down to CDR3 DNA, 39 bases in frame from base 1. Between the V and J ends, shortened by 4 bases and 4 bases respectively, the junction contains 13 bases. The sample taken for sequencing was blood. Recombination linked TRBV29-1 to TRBJ1-1, with no reliable assignment of the D segment. The TCR originated in a woman aged 55 to 70 in good health. The DNA sequence is given as TGCAGCGTTGGTCGCCGGGAGGGCACTGAAGCTTTCTTT. Its translation is CSVGRREGTEAFF.